The 19 T cell receptor beta chains listed next were all sequenced from one sample in a study of T cells in localized non-small cell lung cancer. The protocol was immunoSEQ multiplex PCR, while the TCRdb copy is restricted to in-frame clones and leaves out a portion. The sample yields approximately 4,400 clones, roughly 29% seen once. This specimen was lung tumor tissue, taken before any cancer treatment. These receptor sequences come from a man aged 40 to 75 with stage III squamous cell lung carcinoma.

In this sample, this clone turned up once. The chain links TRBV5-1 to TRBJ1-3, with 9 bases that match TRBD1. V lost 6 bases to trimming and J lost 0 bases; unmatched junction nucleotides: 7. The germline gives CDR1 SGHRS, CDR2 YFSETQ. The CDR3 is made up of 16 amino acids. CDR3 protein: CASTRTGDGSGNTIYF. Written as DNA, the CDR3 is TGCGCCAGCACAAGGACAGGGGATGGCTCTGGAAACACCATATATTTT.

The rearrangement links TRBV15 to TRBJ2-1, with D possibly matching TRBD1 (6 bases). The CDR3 consists of 14 residues. CDR1 and CDR2 (germline): LNHNV, YYDKDF (reference sequence). V lost 0 bases and J lost 4, with 7 bases in between. The CDR3 reads CATSRDRGYNEQFF. The CDR3, as DNA: TGTGCCACCAGCAGAGATAGGGGGTACAATGAGCAGTTCTTC.

This chain links TRBV9 with TRBJ2-5, with D perhaps TRBD2 (5 bases). V shed 5 bases and J shed 5 bases, with 13 bases lying between them. Germline V gene lookup returns CDR1 SGDLS and CDR2 YYNGEE. The CDR3 runs 13 residues. The CDR3, as DNA: TGTGCCAGCAGGGTGGACTTGAGGGAGACCCAGTACTTC. This sequence encodes CASRVDLRETQYF. The full variable domain, rest sourced from reference TRBV9 and TRBJ2-5, is DSGVTQTPKHLITATGQRVTLRCSPRSGDLSVYWYQQSLDQGLQFLIQYYNGEERAKGNILERFSAQQFPDLHSELNLSSLELGDSALYFCASRVDLRETQYFGPGTRLLVL.

The V and J genes are TRBV10-2 and TRBJ1-6; D ambiguous. The CDR3 has 14 amino acids. V lost 4 bases and J 2 bases, leaving 6 bases between the germline ends. CDR1 and CDR2 (germline): WSHSY, SAAADI. The chain's CDR3 is CASSGGAYNSPLHF. CDR3 in DNA: TGCGCCAGCAGTGGGGGTGCCTATAATTCACCCCTCCACTTT.

CDR3 amino acids: CASSEGQGRSPLHF. The CDR3 coding sequence is TGCGCCAGCAGCGAGGGACAGGGTCGTTCACCCCTCCACTTT. The chain combines TRBV5-1 with TRBJ1-6; TRBD1 matches 9 bases. The J segment lost 9 bases and the V segment lost 4 bases, leaving 5 bases of the junction unmatched. This CDR3 has 14 amino acids. Germline CDR1 and CDR2: SGHRS and YFSETQ.

V is TRBV12-5 and J is TRBJ2-7; D is perhaps TRBD2 (5 bases). This CDR3 contains 14 residues. The germline V and J ends were trimmed by 1 base and 5 bases, with 12 bases remaining between them. Per germline, CDR1 LGHNT and CDR2 FRNRAP. The CDR3 is CASGLDLALHEQYF. CDR3 coding DNA: TGTGCTAGTGGTTTGGACCTAGCACTCCACGAGCAGTACTTC.

This clone has more than one count but fewer than ten. Here the CDR3 DNA reads TGCAGCGCCCGGGACCCGGGACGGACTGAAGCTTTCTTT. As protein: CSARDPGRTEAFF. The V gene is TRBV29-1, the J gene TRBJ1-1, with D possibly being TRBD1 (5 bases). The CDR3 is 13 residues long. CDR1 SQVTM and CDR2 ANQGSEA come from the germline V gene. V was clipped by 7 bases and J by 5 bases, with 17 bases between them.

J is TRBJ1-4 and V is TRBV11-3; 9 bases are a match to TRBD1. There are 15 residues in the CDR3. Trimming removed 5 bases from V and 8 bases from J; junction bases left unmatched: 9. CDR1 and CDR2 (germline): SGHNT, YENEEA. The CDR3 nucleotides read TGTGCCAGCAGCCAGGGACAGGGCTTTGGGGAAAAACTGTTTTTT. It is translated as CASSQGQGFGEKLFF.

Written as DNA, the CDR3 is TGTGCCAGCAGCGTATCTTGGGGATCCCGCGAGCAGTACTTC. The encoded protein is CASSVSWGSREQYF. The chain is built from TRBV9 and TRBJ2-7; D is unclear. The CDR3 sequence is 14 residues long. V was cut by 1 base and J by 6 bases, with 14 bases left in between. The germline V gene has CDR1 SGDLS and CDR2 YYNGEE. The whole variable domain, filled in from reference TRBV9 and TRBJ2-7, reads DSGVTQTPKHLITATGQRVTLRCSPRSGDLSVYWYQQSLDQGLQFLIQYYNGEERAKGNILERFSAQQFPDLHSELNLSSLELGDSALYFCASSVSWGSREQYFGPGTRLTVT.

The chain joins TRBV6-8 to TRBJ2-3; 10 bases are shared with TRBD2. The CDR3 spans 16 residues. Germline V CDR1 and CDR2: MNHGY, SAAAGT. J gave up 6 bases and V 2 bases, and 8 bases lay outside the gene matches. This CDR3 reads CASSYGITSGADTQYF. CDR3 coding DNA: TGTGCCAGCAGTTACGGGATAACTAGCGGGGCGGATACGCAGTATTTT.

This clone showed up just a few times. This chain links TRBV5-1 with TRBJ2-2, with a weak D call TRBD2 (6 bases). Germline CDR1 SGHRS, CDR2 YFSETQ. V was shortened by 3 bases and J by 7 bases, with 13 bases between the two germline ends. CDR3 length: 14 residues. As DNA, the CDR3 is TGCGCCAGCAGCTCAAATAGCGGTGACGGGGAGCTGTTTTTT. Translating gives CASSSNSGDGELFF.

V and J are TRBV14 and TRBJ2-7; 9 positions agree with TRBD1. The germline gives CDR1 SGHDN, CDR2 FVKESK. The CDR3 runs 14 residues. J gave up 2 bases and V 4 bases, and 3 bases lay outside the gene matches. The CDR3 reads CASSPYRGPYEQYF. In nucleotides, the CDR3 is TGTGCCAGCAGCCCTTACAGGGGGCCCTACGAGCAGTACTTC.

The V gene is TRBV19, the J gene TRBJ1-1; D is unresolved. V was clipped by 8 bases and J by 4 bases, with 11 bases between them. The CDR3 runs to 12 residues. Germline V gene data show CDR1 as LNHDA and CDR2 as SQIVND (reference sequence). CDR3 coding DNA: TGTGCCAGTCATAGGGCTAGCACTGAAGCTTTCTTT. This translates into CASHRASTEAFF.

The J gene is TRBJ1-1, the V gene TRBV29-1; D not certain. V lost 3 bases to trimming and J lost 11 bases, with 19 bases between them. The CDR3 contains 13 residues. The germline V gene encodes CDR1 SQVTM and CDR2 ANQGSEA. The CDR3 reads CSVEEWTDREAFF. The CDR3 DNA reads as TGCAGCGTTGAGGAGTGGACGGACCGAGAGGCTTTCTTT.

The sample holds a few counts of this clone. This chain connects TRBV6-8 to TRBJ1-2; possibly TRBD1 for D (5 bases). Germline-derived CDR1 and CDR2 are MNHGY and SAAAGT. The length of the CDR3 is 14 residues. The V and J ends lost 7 bases and 6 bases respectively, with 18 bases between them. For the CDR3, the DNA is TGTGCCAGCAATGTGGGGGTGAGGGAAGATGGCTACACCTTC. It codes for CASNVGVREDGYTF.

This rearrangement joins TRBV19 to TRBJ2-4; D unresolved. V dropped 1 base and J dropped 2 bases, with 9 bases sitting between them. Germline CDR1 and CDR2: LNHDA and SQIVND (reference sequence). The CDR3 contains 15 residues. CDR3 amino acids: CASSIVLGSKNIQYF. The CDR3 DNA reads TGTGCCAGTAGTATAGTTTTGGGGTCCAAAAACATTCAGTACTTC.

The chain carries TRBV6-8 and TRBJ1-3; no clear D gene. Trimming removed 5 bases at V and 0 bases at J, with 11 bases between. The length of the CDR3 is 15 residues. The germline V gene has CDR1 MNHGY and CDR2 SAAAGT. In DNA, the CDR3 is TGTGCCAGCAGTCAACCTCGGTTCTCTGGAAACACCATATATTTT. Residues: CASSQPRFSGNTIYF.

This clone was seen only a few times. The chain carries TRBV7-4 and TRBJ2-3; D is possibly TRBD1 or TRBD2 (5 bases each). Per the germline V gene, CDR1 is SGHVT and CDR2 is SQSDAQ. This CDR3 is 15 amino acids long. The V end was cut by 5 bases, the J end by 6 bases, with 18 bases between. CDR3 amino acids: CASSPVGGPRDTQYF. The CDR3, as DNA: TGTGCCAGCAGCCCAGTTGGGGGACCTCGGGATACGCAGTATTTT.

This clone came up once. The chain combines TRBV29-1 with TRBJ2-5; D is unclear. Germline V CDR1 and CDR2: SQVTM, ANQGSEA. V lost 4 bases to trimming and J lost 5 bases, with 11 bases between them. The CDR3 has 12 amino acids. The CDR3, as DNA: TGCAGCGTTGTCCTAGGAGTGGAGACCCAGTACTTC. Encoded protein: CSVVLGVETQYF.